A single sample gave rise to the 18 T cell receptor beta chains below, sequenced in a study of blood T cell repertoires in COVID-19. The method was immunoSEQ multiplex PCR; TCRdb's version includes in-frame clones alone and lacks a portion of them. Among 200,000 to 250,000 clones listed, 80% to 90% were seen once. The sample comprised peripheral blood. These receptors were taken from a man aged 25 to 40 with active or convalescent COVID-19.

This clone appeared a single time. The chain uses TRBV7-2 and TRBJ2-5; D might be TRBD2 (6 bases). The CDR3 covers 15 residues. The germline V gene encodes CDR1 SGHTA and CDR2 FQGNSA. Trimming stripped 1 base from V and 5 bases from J, with 14 bases between. DNA of the CDR3: TGTGCCAGCAGCTTAGGCGGACGAGGAGGGGAGACCCAGTACTTC. It specifies CASSLGGRGGETQYF.

V gene TRBV25-1 combines with J gene TRBJ2-7; 7 bases line up with TRBD2. V was pared by 7 bases and J by 4 bases, with 4 bases of the junction left unmatched. The CDR3 loop spans 12 amino acids. Germline V gene sequence: CDR1 MGHDK, CDR2 SYGVNS. CDR3 sequence reads: CASKGEGYEQYF. The DNA for the CDR3 is TGTGCCAGCAAAGGGGAGGGGTACGAGCAGTACTTC.

The chain combines TRBV24-1 with TRBJ2-1; possibly TRBD1 for D (6 bases). Germline V gene lookup returns CDR1 KGHDR and CDR2 SFDVKD. This CDR3 has 11 amino acids. V lost 10 bases and J 3 bases, leaving 6 bases between the germline ends. The CDR3 protein is CATGGYNEQFF. The CDR3 bases are TGTGCCACAGGGGGCTACAATGAGCAGTTCTTC.

The rearrangement joins TRBV12-5 to TRBJ2-5, with a weak D call TRBD1 (6 bases). Germline-derived CDR1 and CDR2 are LGHNT and FRNRAP. The CDR3 sequence is 14 residues long. V lost 4 bases, J lost 2 bases, and 11 bases lay in between. The CDR3 DNA reads as TGTGCTAGTGGTTCCCAAAGGGGGCAAGAGACCCAGTACTTC. Encoded protein: CASGSQRGQETQYF.

This clone was observed at least ten times. This chain uses TRBV29-1 with TRBJ1-1; 8 bases are shared with TRBD1. Per germline, CDR1 SQVTM and CDR2 ANQGSEA. The CDR3 totals 14 residues. J gave up 0 bases and V 7 bases, and 7 bases lay outside the gene matches. The CDR3 DNA sequence: TGCAGCGCACGGACAGGGCGGATGAACACTGAAGCTTTCTTT. Protein: CSARTGRMNTEAFF.

The chain couples TRBV6-4 to TRBJ2-7; D possibly corresponds to TRBD2 (7 bases). This CDR3 region has 18 residues. V was pared by 2 bases and J by 0 bases, with 20 bases between. Looked up from germline, CDR1 is MRHNA and CDR2 is SNTAGT. In DNA form, the CDR3 reads TGTGCCAGCAGTGACGGGACTGGGGGGGCGACCCACTCCTACGAGCAGTACTTC. This gives the protein CASSDGTGGATHSYEQYF.

The chain recombines TRBV28 with TRBJ1-2; no clear D. CDR3 length: 10 amino acids. CDR1 and CDR2 from the germline V gene are MDHEN and SYDVKM. The ends were cut back, 8 bases at V and 4 bases at J, with 5 bases in the middle. CDR3 DNA: TGTGCCAGCTCTTCCTATGGCTACACCTTC. Protein sequence: CASSSYGYTF.

V gene TRBV27 combines with J gene TRBJ2-1, with TRBD2 matching 15 bases. With V trimmed by 4 bases and J by 9 bases, 7 bases remained unmatched. CDR3 length equals 16 residues. The germline CDR1 and CDR2 sequences are MNHEY and SMNVEV (reference sequence). CDR3 nucleotide sequence: TGTGCCAGCAGTTGGGGACTAGCGGGAGGCTGGGGTGAGCAGTTCTTC. Amino acids: CASSWGLAGGWGEQFF.

This clone was detected a few times. This chain links TRBV6-2 or TRBV6-3 with TRBJ1-2, with 9 bases matching TRBD1. The germline V gene has CDR1 MNHEY and CDR2 SVGEGT. The V segment lost 5 bases and the J segment 2 bases; nucleotides outside the gene matches: 12. CDR3 size: 17 residues. Here the CDR3 reads CASSRVIDRGVNYGYTF. In DNA form, the CDR3 reads TGTGCCAGCAGTCGCGTTATAGACAGGGGGGTAAACTATGGCTACACCTTC.

This sequence joins TRBV6-5 and TRBJ1-2; the match to TRBD1 covers 12 bases. The germline gives CDR1 MNHEY, CDR2 SVGAGI. The CDR3 totals 16 residues. V shed 2 bases and J 7 bases; nucleotides not matched to a gene: 8. The CDR3 coding sequence is TGTGCCAGCAGTTACCACCGGGACAGGGGGCGAAGTGGCTACACCTTC. This encodes CASSYHRDRGRSGYTF.

The V gene is TRBV15, the J gene TRBJ2-5; TRBD1 matches at 7 bases. CDR3 length: 14 residues. The germline V gene encodes CDR1 LNHNV and CDR2 YYDKDF (reference sequence). V lost 3 bases, J lost 4 bases, and 5 bases stayed unmatched. This CDR3 is CATSSSDRRETQYF. CDR3 in DNA: TGTGCCACCAGCAGTTCGGACAGGAGAGAGACCCAGTACTTC.

As to this clone: A much larger clone is a single base away; this may be a read error. The J gene is TRBJ1-1, the V gene TRBV19; 9 nucleotides match TRBD1. This CDR3 comprises 14 residues. J was trimmed by 1 base and V by 4 bases; bases with no gene match: 1. Germline V lookup: CDR1 LNHDA, CDR2 SQIVND (reference sequence). CDR3 region: CASSTGQGNTEAFF. CDR3 nucleotide sequence: TGTGCCAGTAGTACGGGACAGGGGAACACTGAAGCTTTCTTT.

The chain joins TRBV5-1 to TRBJ2-3, with a tentative D call TRBD2 (7 bases). The germline CDR1 and CDR2 sequences are SGHRS and YFSETQ. The germline V and J ends were trimmed by 4 bases and 2 bases, with 14 bases remaining between them. The CDR3 extends over 15 amino acids. CDR3 region: CASSGRGAVTDTQYF. DNA for the CDR3: TGCGCCAGCAGCGGCCGGGGGGCGGTCACAGATACGCAGTATTTT.

The V gene is TRBV4-2, the J gene TRBJ2-1; 9 bases are shared with TRBD1. From germline, CDR1 is LGHNA and CDR2 YNFKEQ. Unmatched junction bases numbered 0, after V lost 0 bases and J lost 3 bases. The CDR3 has 15 amino acids. CDR3 loop: CASSQEGQGYNEQFF. The CDR3 bases are TGTGCCAGCAGCCAAGAGGGACAGGGCTACAATGAGCAGTTCTTC.

This chain links TRBV7-2 with TRBJ2-7; 11 bases agree with TRBD2. J lost 2 bases, V lost 1 base, and 1 base had no gene match. Germline V gene data show CDR1 as SGHTA and CDR2 as FQGNSA. CDR3 length: 15 amino acids. The CDR3 spells CASSLGLAGTYEQYF. CDR3 bases: TGTGCCAGCAGCTTAGGACTAGCGGGGACCTACGAGCAGTACTTC.

The chain couples TRBV28 to TRBJ1-2, with 8 bases that match TRBD1. From germline, CDR1 is MDHEN and CDR2 SYDVKM. This CDR3 is 15 amino acids long. Trimming removed 4 bases from V and 8 bases from J; junction bases left unmatched: 12. DNA of the CDR3: TGTGCCAGCAGTTCCCTCAGGGGGCGCGGGGTAGGCTACACCTTC. This translates into CASSSLRGRGVGYTF.

This CDR3 reads CSVEGGDGKLFF. In nucleotides, the CDR3 is TGCAGCGTTGAAGGGGGGGATGGAAAACTGTTTTTT. This chain joins TRBV29-1 and TRBJ1-4, with D perhaps matching TRBD1 (5 bases). CDR3 size: 12 residues. Trimming cost V 1 base and J 10 bases, with 10 bases left between them. Germline CDR1 is SQVTM and CDR2 is ANQGSEA.

The chain recombines TRBV29-1 with TRBJ2-1; D remains unclear. Per germline, CDR1 SQVTM and CDR2 ANQGSEA. There are 15 residues in the CDR3. Trimming pared 1 base from V and 0 bases from J, leaving 10 bases between. The CDR3 nucleotides are TGCAGCGTTGAAGGCCAACTTGACTCCTACAATGAGCAGTTCTTC. Protein product: CSVEGQLDSYNEQFF.